One sample yielded the 8 T cell receptor beta chains listed below, sequenced in a study of memory CD8 T cells in hepatitis C reinfection. Method: immunoSEQ multiplex PCR; TCRdb's copy keeps in-frame clones and lacks some. The table lists 45,000 to 50,000 clones, 89% of them singletons, with 0.65% to 0.8% in the top ten. Time point defined: late/post reinfection, 12 to 24 weeks after detection. The sorted cells went straight to TCR sequencing with no prior in vitro expansion. The sample comprised naive CD8+ T cells sorted from blood. The receptors here all came from a man aged 18 to 29 with hepatitis C virus infection.

This chain connects TRBV19 to TRBJ1-1, with D uncertain. Germline lookup yields CDR1 LNHDA and CDR2 SQIVND (reference sequence). The CDR3 runs to 14 residues. The germline V and J ends were trimmed by 1 base and 6 bases, with 12 bases remaining between them. This chain's CDR3 is CASSIGAGGAEAFF. CDR3 nucleotide sequence: TGTGCCAGTAGTATAGGTGCAGGTGGCGCTGAAGCTTTCTTT.

Written as DNA, the CDR3 is TGTGCCAGCAGCTTAGGTCGGGCTGCAGGGCCTTCTGGGGCCAACGTCCTGACTTTC. It translates to CASSLGRAAGPSGANVLTF. The J gene is TRBJ2-6, the V gene TRBV7-9, with D perhaps TRBD1 (5 bases). Trimming removed 1 base from V and 1 base from J, with 17 bases in between. CDR3 size: 19 residues. The germline gives CDR1 SEHNR, CDR2 FQNEAQ (reference sequence).

V gene TRBV25-1 combines with J gene TRBJ1-2; 10 nucleotides line up with TRBD1. The J segment lost 9 bases and the V segment lost 4 bases, leaving 2 bases of the junction unmatched. The CDR3 spans 12 residues. Looked up from germline, CDR1 is MGHDK and CDR2 is SYGVNS. The CDR3 sequence: CASSGTGGRYTF. CDR3 nucleotides: TGTGCCAGCAGTGGGACAGGGGGTCGCTACACCTTC.

The chain is built from TRBV6-1 and TRBJ2-1, with 13 nucleotides matching TRBD2. The CDR3 spans 16 residues. CDR1 MNHNS and CDR2 SASEGT come from the germline V gene. After removal of 4 bases from V and 7 bases from J, the junction contained 7 bases not matched to a gene. The DNA of the CDR3 is TGTGCCAGCAGTGTTTCGGGACTAGCGGGATGGAATGAGCAGTTCTTC. Its protein is CASSVSGLAGWNEQFF.

The chain carries TRBV28 and TRBJ2-1; TRBD1 aligns across 8 bases. Germline V CDR1 and CDR2: MDHEN, SYDVKM. J gave up 5 bases and V 1 base, and 4 bases lay outside the gene matches. This CDR3 has 15 residues. CDR3 sequence reads: CASSLLGTGNNEQFF. DNA of the CDR3: TGTGCCAGCAGTTTATTAGGGACAGGCAACAATGAGCAGTTCTTC.

Concerning this clone: The sample holds other DNA sequences that translate to the same CDR3. CDR3 protein: CASSSLAGGTDTQYF. DNA for the CDR3: TGTGCCAGCAGCTCACTAGCGGGGGGCACAGATACGCAGTATTTT. The chain carries TRBV6-5 and TRBJ2-3; 11 nucleotides match TRBD2. In germline, CDR1 is MNHEY, CDR2 SVGAGI. The CDR3 loop spans 15 amino acids. J lost 1 base, V lost 6 bases, and 3 bases had no gene match.

The V gene is TRBV7-9, the J gene TRBJ1-2; D gene unclear. The V gene lost 0 bases and the J gene lost 9 bases, with 14 bases spanning the gap. There are 14 residues in the CDR3. Germline V gene data show CDR1 as SEHNR and CDR2 as FQNEAQ (reference sequence). CDR3 DNA: TGTGCCAGCAGCTTAGCCCCTGATGTTACAAGCTACACCTTC. Its translation is CASSLAPDVTSYTF.

The chain uses TRBV29-1 and TRBJ1-1; possibly TRBD1 for D (6 bases). The CDR3 totals 11 residues. V gave up 3 bases and J gave up 8 bases, with 10 bases separating them. CDR1 is SQVTM, CDR2 ANQGSEA, per germline. Here the CDR3 DNA reads TGCAGCGTTGAGCAGGGGTTGGAAGCTTTCTTT. Its translation: CSVEQGLEAFF.